This section outlines one T cell receptor beta chain sequence together with its context. The antigen this receptor binds is unknown. No much larger clone is present one base from it, and per-base qualities are unavailable. This sample was taken from a study of vaccination and CD4 T cells after COVID-19 (dated by TCRdb to between 2022 and 2023). Describing the broader study: The convalescent cohort included six males and four females, with two Hispanic individuals, seven Caucasians, two Asians and one multiracial person. Overlapping spike peptide pools from SARS-CoV-2 and from the common cold coronaviruses HCoV-NL63, HCoV-OC43 and HCoV-229E were used as culture stimuli. An earlier paper using these donors assessed, at the TCR clonotype level, memory CD4+ T cell crossreactivity between SARS-CoV-2 and common cold coronavirus spike proteins. In control cultures, a CEFX viral epitope pool was used as positive control, an HIV-1 Nef peptide pool was used as negative control, or no peptide was added. Participants got two doses of the Pfizer-BioNTech BNT162b2 vaccine (n=8) or two doses of the Moderna mRNA-1273 vaccine (n=2). Post-vaccine blood samples were collected a median of about 72 days after the second vaccine dose, ranging from about 13 to 250 days. Post-COVID blood samples were collected from convalescent patients a median of roughly 100 days after diagnosis, with a range of about 30 to 161 days. In approximately ten COVID-19 convalescent patients and 4 infection-naive healthy vaccine recipients, the spike-specific CD4+ TCR repertoire before mRNA vaccination was compared with the repertoire after mRNA vaccination.

CDR3 length: 15 amino acids, cysteine to phenylalanine. Just CDR3 DNA is preserved here, 45 bases in frame from base 1. Per the germline V gene, MNHNS is the CDR1 and SASEGT is the CDR2. V loses 6 bases at its end and J loses 6 bases; junction bases beyond the gene matches: 6. On the study overall, not on this receptor specifically: Although the median number of SARS-CoV-2-reactive clonotypes went up from fewer than 25 after infection to some 38 after vaccination, the increase was not significant. Among the post-vaccine SARS-CoV-2-reactive clones in convalescent patients, a median approximately 90% showed up only after vaccination, which suggests vaccine-specific priming. The number of convalescent patients in the study was relatively small, and the study did not examine early timepoints following natural infection. Of the vaccine-specific clones found in convalescent patients, nearly all (304 of 307) were mono-reactive for SARS-CoV-2 spike instead of being cross-reactive with common cold coronaviruses.

The label giving this sample's treatment or condition can be read as: approximately 11-day PBMC culture with coronavirus spike peptide pools or control peptides (ViraFEST assay). CD4+ T cells from unexposed donors were collected before the COVID-19 pandemic (2011-2018). The ViraFEST assay, used in the study, expanded antigen-specific T cells with peptide pools and then identified the expanded clonotypes through TCR sequencing. Each well held around 2 million PBMCs cultured with approximately 9.2 ug/ml peptide pools in IMDM containing 5% human AB serum and 9 to 10 IU/ml IL-2. Half of the culture medium was replaced with fresh IL-2-containing medium on days 3 and 7. CD4+ T cells were isolated after 10 days of culture through negative selection using the EasySep CD4+ T cell isolation kit. Unexposed donor CD4+ T cells were tested for reactivity to SARS-CoV-2 S and N and four common cold coronavirus spike pools, as cell number allowed. PBMCs were separated from whole blood using Ficoll-Paque Plus gradient centrifugation and then either used fresh or cryopreserved at -140C. In general, triplicate wells were set up for every culture condition. The leukapheresis product used for the unexposed donors was purchased from a commercial source.

The method was PCR. DNA from cultured CD4+ T cells underwent TCR sequencing with the Oncomine TCR Beta short-read assay at the Johns Hopkins FTIC core. The QIAamp micro DNA kit was used to extract genomic DNA from the cultured CD4+ T cells. The Oncomine TCR Beta libraries from cultured CD4+ T cells were pooled using unique dual indexes and then sequenced on an Illumina iSeq 100. The study's own analysis went as follows. Non-productive sequences were removed, and CDR3s not starting with C, not ending with F or W, or shorter than 7 amino acids were discarded. The MANAFEST web application identified antigen-specific clonotypes by comparing peptide-stimulated wells against reference wells and other culture wells. Positive clones required FDR below 0.05, an odds ratio above 5, and productive frequency above 0.1% in at least two of three replicate wells. A clonotype counted as cross-reactive if it showed significant expansion both in the SARS-CoV-2 spike wells and in at least one common cold coronavirus spike condition. CDR3 homology was assessed with Levenshtein distances (stringdist) and unrooted phylogenetic trees (ape) in R version 3.6.1. TCRdb reworked the public reads: Q25 trimming with fastp, MiXCR clone assembly, productive beta chains retained. Rows with one shared CDR3 protein collapse into an entry with the most common genes and DNA. V and J calls and clone size were set by TCRdb, not the authors. The sample contains roughly 9,000 distinct CDR3 sequences, roughly 49% of them found a single time. The ten largest make up 17% of the sample.

The chain was built from TRBV6-1 and TRBJ2-1; 12 central bases correspond to TRBD1. The sequence derives from a human donor in good health. Sequenced: CD4+ T cells from blood, cultured in vitro. In nucleotides, the sequence is TGTGCCAGCAGCTCCGGGACAGGGGGCAGCAATGAGCAGTTCTTC. The encoded protein is CASSSGTGGSNEQFF.